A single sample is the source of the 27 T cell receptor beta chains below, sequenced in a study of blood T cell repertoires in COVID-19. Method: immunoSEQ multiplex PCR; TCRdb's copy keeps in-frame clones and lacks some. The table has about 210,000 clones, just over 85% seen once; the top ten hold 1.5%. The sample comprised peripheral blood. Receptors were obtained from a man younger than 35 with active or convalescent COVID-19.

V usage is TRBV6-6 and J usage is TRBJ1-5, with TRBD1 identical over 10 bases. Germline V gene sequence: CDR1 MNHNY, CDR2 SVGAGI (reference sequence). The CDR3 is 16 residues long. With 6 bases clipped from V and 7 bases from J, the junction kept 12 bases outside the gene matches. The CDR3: CASSRSGTGVGQPQHF. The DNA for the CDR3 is TGTGCCAGCAGCCGCTCCGGGACAGGGGTGGGACAGCCCCAGCATTTT.

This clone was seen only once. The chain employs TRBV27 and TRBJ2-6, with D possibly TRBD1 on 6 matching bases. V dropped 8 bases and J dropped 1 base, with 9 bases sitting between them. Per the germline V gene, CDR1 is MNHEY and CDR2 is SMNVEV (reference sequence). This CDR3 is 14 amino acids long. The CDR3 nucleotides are TGTGCCAGCCCAGGGGAGTCTGGGGCCAACGTCCTGACTTTC. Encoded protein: CASPGESGANVLTF.

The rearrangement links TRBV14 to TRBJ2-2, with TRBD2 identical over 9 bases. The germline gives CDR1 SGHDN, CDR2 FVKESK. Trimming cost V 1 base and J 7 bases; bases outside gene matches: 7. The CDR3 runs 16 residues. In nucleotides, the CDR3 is TGTGCCAGCAGCCAAGTGCGGGAGGGCCGTAGCGGGGAGCTGTTTTTT. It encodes CASSQVREGRSGELFF.

CDR3 coding DNA: TGCAGTGCTAGACTTACGGGGAAGCAGTATTTT. Protein product: CSARLTGKQYF. This rearrangement joins TRBV20-1 to TRBJ2-3; the D gene is possibly TRBD2 (5 bases). V lost 2 bases, J lost 11 bases, and 11 bases lay in between. The CDR3 consists of 11 residues. Germline CDR1 DFQATT, CDR2 SNEGSKA (reference sequence).

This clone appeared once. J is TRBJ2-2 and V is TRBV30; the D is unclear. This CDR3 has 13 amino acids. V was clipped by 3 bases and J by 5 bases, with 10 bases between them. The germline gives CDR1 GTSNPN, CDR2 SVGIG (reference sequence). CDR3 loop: CAWRADLTGELFF. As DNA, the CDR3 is TGTGCCTGGAGAGCTGATTTGACCGGGGAGCTGTTTTTT.

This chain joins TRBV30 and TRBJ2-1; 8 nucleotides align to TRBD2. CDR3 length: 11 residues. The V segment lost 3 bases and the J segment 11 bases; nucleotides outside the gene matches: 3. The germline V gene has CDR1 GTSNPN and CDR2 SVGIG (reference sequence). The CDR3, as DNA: TGTGCCTGGAGCGTAGCGGGAAAGCAGTTCTTC. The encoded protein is CAWSVAGKQFF. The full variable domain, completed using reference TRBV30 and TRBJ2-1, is SQTIHQWPATLVQPVGSPLSLECTVEGTSNPNLYWYRQAAGRGLQLLFYSVGIGQISSEVPQNLSASRPQDRQFILSSKKLLLSDSGFYLCAWSVAGKQFFGPGTRLTVL.

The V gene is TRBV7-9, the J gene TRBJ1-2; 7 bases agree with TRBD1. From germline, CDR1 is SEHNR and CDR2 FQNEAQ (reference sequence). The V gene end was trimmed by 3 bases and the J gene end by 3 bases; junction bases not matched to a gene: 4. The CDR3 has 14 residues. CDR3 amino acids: CASSFWTGDYGYTF. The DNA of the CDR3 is TGTGCCAGCAGCTTTTGGACAGGCGACTATGGCTACACCTTC.

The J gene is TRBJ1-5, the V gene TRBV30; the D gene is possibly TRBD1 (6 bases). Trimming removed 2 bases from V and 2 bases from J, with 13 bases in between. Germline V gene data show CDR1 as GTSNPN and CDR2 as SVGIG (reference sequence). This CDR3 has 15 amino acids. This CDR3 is CAWSPGGFGNQPQHF. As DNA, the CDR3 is TGTGCCTGGAGTCCGGGGGGCTTCGGCAATCAGCCCCAGCATTTT.

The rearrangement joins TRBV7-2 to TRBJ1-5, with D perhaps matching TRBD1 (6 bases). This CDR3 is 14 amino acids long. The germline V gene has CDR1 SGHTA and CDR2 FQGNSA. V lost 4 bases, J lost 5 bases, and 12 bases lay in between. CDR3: CASSSNGQHQPQHF. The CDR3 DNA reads TGTGCCAGCAGCTCTAACGGACAGCATCAGCCCCAGCATTTT.

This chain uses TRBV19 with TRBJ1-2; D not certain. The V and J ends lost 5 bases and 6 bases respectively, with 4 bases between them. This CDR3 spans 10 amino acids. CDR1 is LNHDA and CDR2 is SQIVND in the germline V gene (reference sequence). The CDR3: CASSSNGYTF. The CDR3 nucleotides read TGTGCCAGTAGTTCCAATGGCTACACCTTC.

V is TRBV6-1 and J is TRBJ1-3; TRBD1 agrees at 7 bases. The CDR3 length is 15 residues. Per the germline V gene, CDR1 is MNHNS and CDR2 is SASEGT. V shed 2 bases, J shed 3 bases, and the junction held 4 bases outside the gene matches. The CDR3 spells CASSEWRTGGNTIYF. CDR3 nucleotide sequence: TGTGCCAGCAGTGAATGGAGGACAGGTGGAAACACCATATATTTT.

The CDR3 region has the DNA TGCGCCAGCAGCCTGGGGAGGGGTGAGCAGTTCTTC. It codes for CASSLGRGEQFF. The J gene is TRBJ2-1, the V gene TRBV5-1; 7 nucleotides line up with TRBD2. V was pared by 4 bases and J by 9 bases, with 4 bases of the junction left unmatched. Germline CDR1 and CDR2: SGHRS and YFSETQ. The CDR3 is 12 residues long.

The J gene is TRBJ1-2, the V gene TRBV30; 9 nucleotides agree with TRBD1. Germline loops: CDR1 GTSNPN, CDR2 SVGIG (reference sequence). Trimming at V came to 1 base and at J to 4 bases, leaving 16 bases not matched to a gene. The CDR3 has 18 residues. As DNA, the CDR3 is TGTGCCTGGAGTGCCCTCCGGGACAGGGCGTCCTCGAGCTATGGCTACACCTTC. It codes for CAWSALRDRASSSYGYTF.

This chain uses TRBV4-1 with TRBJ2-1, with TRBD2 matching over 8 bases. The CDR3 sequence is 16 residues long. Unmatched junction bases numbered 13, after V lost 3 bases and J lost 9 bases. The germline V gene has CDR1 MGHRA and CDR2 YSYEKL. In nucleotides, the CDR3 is TGCGCCAGCAGCCAGGCCCCGGGACTAGGATCCTTTGAGCAGTTCTTC. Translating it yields CASSQAPGLGSFEQFF.

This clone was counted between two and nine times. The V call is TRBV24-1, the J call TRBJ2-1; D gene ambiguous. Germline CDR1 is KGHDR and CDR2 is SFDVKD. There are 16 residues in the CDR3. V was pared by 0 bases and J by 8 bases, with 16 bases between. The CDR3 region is CATSDLGSSTIDEQFF. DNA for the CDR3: TGTGCCACCAGTGATTTGGGTAGCAGTACAATCGATGAGCAGTTCTTC.

The CDR3 bases are TGTGCCAGCAGCTCAAGGCCCGTCGGGACAGGGCTAAGATCACCCCTCCACTTT. It yields the protein CASSSRPVGTGLRSPLHF. The chain couples TRBV7-2 to TRBJ1-6, with 9 bases matching TRBD1. The V gene's germline CDR1 is SGHTA and CDR2 FQGNSA. The junction had 17 bases not matched to a gene; V was cut back by 4 bases and J by 10 bases. The CDR3 is 18 amino acids.

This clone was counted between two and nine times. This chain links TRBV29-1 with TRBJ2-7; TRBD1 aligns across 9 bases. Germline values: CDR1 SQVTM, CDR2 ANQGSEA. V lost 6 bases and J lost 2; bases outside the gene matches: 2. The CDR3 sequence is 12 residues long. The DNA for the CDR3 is TGCAGCGTAAGACAGGGGGCCTACGAGCAGTACTTC. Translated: CSVRQGAYEQYF.

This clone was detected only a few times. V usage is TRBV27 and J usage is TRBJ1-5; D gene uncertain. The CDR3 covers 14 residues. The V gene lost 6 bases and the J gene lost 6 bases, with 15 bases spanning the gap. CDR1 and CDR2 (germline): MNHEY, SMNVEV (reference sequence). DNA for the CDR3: TGTGCCAGCAGGCTCCGGGGTCGGGGTCAGCCCCAGCATTTT. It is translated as CASRLRGRGQPQHF.

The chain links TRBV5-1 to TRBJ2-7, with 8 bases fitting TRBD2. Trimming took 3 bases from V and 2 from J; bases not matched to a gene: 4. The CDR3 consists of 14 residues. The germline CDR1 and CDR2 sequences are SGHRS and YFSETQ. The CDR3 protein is CASSSSGPTYEQYF. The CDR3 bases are TGCGCCAGCAGCTCTAGCGGGCCTACCTACGAGCAGTACTTC.

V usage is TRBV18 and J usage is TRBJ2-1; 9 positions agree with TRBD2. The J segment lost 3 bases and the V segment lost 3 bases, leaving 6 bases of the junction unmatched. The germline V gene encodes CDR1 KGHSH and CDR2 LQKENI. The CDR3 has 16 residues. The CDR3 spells CASSPSGGPNYNEQFF. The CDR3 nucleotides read TGTGCCAGCTCACCTAGCGGGGGACCTAACTACAATGAGCAGTTCTTC.

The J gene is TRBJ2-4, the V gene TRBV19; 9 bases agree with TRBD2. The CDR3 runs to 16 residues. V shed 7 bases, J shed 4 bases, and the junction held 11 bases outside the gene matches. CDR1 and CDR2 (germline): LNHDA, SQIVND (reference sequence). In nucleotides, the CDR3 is TGTGCCAGTACCACTAGTGAGCTAGCGGGGAAAAACATTCAGTACTTC. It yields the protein CASTTSELAGKNIQYF. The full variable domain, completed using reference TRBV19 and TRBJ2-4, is DGGITQSPKYLFRKEGQNVTLSCEQNLNHDAMYWYRQDPGQGLRLIYYSQIVNDFQKGDIAEGYSVSREKKESFPLTVTSAQKNPTAFYLCASTTSELAGKNIQYFGAGTRLSVL.

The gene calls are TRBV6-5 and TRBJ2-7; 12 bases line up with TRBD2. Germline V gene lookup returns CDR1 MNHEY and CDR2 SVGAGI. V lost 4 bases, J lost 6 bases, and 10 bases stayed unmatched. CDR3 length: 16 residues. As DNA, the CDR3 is TGTGCCAGCAGTTCCCGCCTAGCGGGAGGGCCGCTCGAGCAGTACTTC. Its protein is CASSSRLAGGPLEQYF.

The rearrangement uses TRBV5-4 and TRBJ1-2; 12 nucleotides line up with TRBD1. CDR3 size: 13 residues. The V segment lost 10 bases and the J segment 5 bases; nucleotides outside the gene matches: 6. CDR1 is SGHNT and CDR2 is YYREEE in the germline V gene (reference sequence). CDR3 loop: CAQGTGGAYGYTF. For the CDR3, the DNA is TGTGCCCAAGGGACAGGGGGCGCATATGGCTACACCTTC.

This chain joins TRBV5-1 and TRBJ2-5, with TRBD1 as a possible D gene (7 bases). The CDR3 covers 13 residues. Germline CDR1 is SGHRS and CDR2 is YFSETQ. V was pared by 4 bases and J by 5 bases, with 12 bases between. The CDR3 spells CASSPEGAETQYF. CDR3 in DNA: TGCGCCAGCAGCCCGGAGGGGGCGGAGACCCAGTACTTC.

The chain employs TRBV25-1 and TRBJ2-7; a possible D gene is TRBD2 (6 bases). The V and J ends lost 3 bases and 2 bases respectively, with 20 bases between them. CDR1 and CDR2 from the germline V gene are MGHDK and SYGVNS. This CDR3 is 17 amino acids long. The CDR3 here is CASSDWGGAGRTYEQYF. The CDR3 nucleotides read TGTGCCAGCAGTGATTGGGGTGGGGCGGGAAGAACCTACGAGCAGTACTTC.

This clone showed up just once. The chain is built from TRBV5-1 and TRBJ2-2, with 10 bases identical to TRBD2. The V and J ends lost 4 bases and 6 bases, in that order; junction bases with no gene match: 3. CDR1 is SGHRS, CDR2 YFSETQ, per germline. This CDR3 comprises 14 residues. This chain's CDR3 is CASSGTSASGELFF. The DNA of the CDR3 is TGCGCCAGCAGCGGGACTAGCGCGTCCGGGGAGCTGTTTTTT.

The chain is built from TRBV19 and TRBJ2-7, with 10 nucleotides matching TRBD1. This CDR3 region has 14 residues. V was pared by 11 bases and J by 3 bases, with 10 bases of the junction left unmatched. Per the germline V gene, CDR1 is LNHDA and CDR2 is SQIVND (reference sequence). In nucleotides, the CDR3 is TGTGCCTCCCGACCGGGACAGGGGAGCTACGAGCAGTACTTC. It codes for CASRPGQGSYEQYF.